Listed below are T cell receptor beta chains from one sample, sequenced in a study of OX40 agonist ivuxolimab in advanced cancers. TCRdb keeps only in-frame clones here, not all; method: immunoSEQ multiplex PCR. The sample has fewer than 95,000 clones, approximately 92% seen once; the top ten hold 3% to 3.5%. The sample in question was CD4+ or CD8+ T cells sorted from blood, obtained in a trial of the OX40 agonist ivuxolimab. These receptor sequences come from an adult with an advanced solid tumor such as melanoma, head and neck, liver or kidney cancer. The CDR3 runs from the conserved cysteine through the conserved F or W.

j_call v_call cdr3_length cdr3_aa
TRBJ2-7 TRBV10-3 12 CAIAGEIDEQYF
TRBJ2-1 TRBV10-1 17 CASSESMIAGDYNEQFF
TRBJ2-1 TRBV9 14 CASTVTGSYNEQFF
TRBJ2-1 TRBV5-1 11 CASSFHYEQFF
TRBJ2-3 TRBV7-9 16 CASSFFRDRGTDTQYF
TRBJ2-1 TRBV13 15 CASSLVGAGGYEQFF
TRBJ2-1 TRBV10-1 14 CASNPGLEKNEQFF
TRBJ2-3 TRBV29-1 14 CSVEDIGSTDTQYF
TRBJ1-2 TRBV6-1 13 CASTEGSSGGYTF
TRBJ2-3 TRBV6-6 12 CASSGPTDTQYF
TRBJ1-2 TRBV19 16 CASSILRIKTAYGYTF
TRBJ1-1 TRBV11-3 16 CASSLQLGHLNTEAFF
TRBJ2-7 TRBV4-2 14 CASSQVGGNHEQYF
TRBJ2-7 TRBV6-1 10 CASSGGEQYF
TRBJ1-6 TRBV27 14 CASKAGTGWSPLHF
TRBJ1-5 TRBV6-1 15 CASSLEGGSNQPQHF
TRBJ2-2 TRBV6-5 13 CASNHGSTGELFF
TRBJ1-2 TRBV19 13 CASSMRGDYGYTF
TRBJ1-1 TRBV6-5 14 CASSATGAGTEAFF
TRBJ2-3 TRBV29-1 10 CSVTGKTQYF
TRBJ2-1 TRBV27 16 CASSDTDRARNNEQFF